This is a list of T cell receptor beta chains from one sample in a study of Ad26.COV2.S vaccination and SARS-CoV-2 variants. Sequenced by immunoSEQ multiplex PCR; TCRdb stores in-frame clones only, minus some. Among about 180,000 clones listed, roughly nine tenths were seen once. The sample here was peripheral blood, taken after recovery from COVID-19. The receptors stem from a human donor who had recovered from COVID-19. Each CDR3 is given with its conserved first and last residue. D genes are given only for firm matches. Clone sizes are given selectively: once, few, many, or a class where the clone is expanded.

CASSLNRGSYEQYF TGTGCCAGCAGCCTCAACCGGGGGTCCTACGAGCAGTACTTC TRBJ2-7 TRBV7-2 - -
CASRRQDRGYTF TGTGCCAGCAGACGACAGGATCGTGGCTACACCTTC TRBJ1-2 TRBV12-3/TRBV12-4 - -
CAGGADEQYF TGTGCAGGGGGTGCAGACGAGCAGTACTTC TRBJ2-7 TRBV7-9 - -
CASSPTGQETQYF TGCGCCAGCAGCCCGACAGGACAAGAGACCCAGTACTTC TRBJ2-5 TRBV5-1 - -
CASSRGQGQGYTF TGTGCCAGCAGCCGGGGACAGGGTCAGGGCTACACCTTC TRBJ1-2 TRBV12-3/TRBV12-4 - TRBD1
CASSLGLAGVSGELFF TGTGCCAGCAGCTTAGGACTAGCGGGAGTCTCCGGGGAGCTGTTTTTT TRBJ2-2 TRBV7-2 - TRBD2
CSVSDRYEQYF TGCAGTGTCTCGGACAGATACGAGCAGTACTTC TRBJ2-7 TRBV20-1 - -
CASSYDTDLSGNTIYF TGTGCCAGCAGTTACGACACAGATCTCTCTGGAAACACCATATATTTT TRBJ1-3 TRBV6-5 - -
CASSLDSANTGELFF TGCGCCAGCAGCTTGGACAGCGCGAACACCGGGGAGCTGTTTTTT TRBJ2-2 TRBV5-1 - -
CATSMDPGPQGGYTF TGTGCCACCAGCATGGACCCGGGACCTCAGGGGGGCTACACCTTC TRBJ1-2 TRBV15 - -
CASSYSVTGGGEQYF TGTGCCAGCAGTTACTCAGTGACAGGGGGGGGCGAGCAGTACTTC TRBJ2-7 TRBV6-5 - TRBD1
CAWSRAGGAEAFF TGTGCCTGGAGCAGGGCAGGGGGGGCTGAAGCTTTCTTT TRBJ1-1 TRBV30 - TRBD1
CASSDVRGFFYEQYF TGTGCCAGCAGTGACGTGAGGGGCTTCTTCTACGAGCAGTACTTC TRBJ2-7 TRBV6-1 - -
CASSLYGATNEKLFF TGTGCCAGCAGTTTGTACGGAGCAACTAATGAAAAACTGTTTTTT TRBJ1-4 TRBV28 - -
CATQRGSGNTIYF TGTGCCACTCAGCGAGGGTCTGGAAACACCATATATTTT TRBJ1-3 TRBV28 - -
CASRTRAGLGSTNEKLFF TGCGCCAGCAGGACAAGAGCAGGGTTAGGATCAACTAATGAAAAACTGTTTTTT TRBJ1-4 TRBV4-1 - -
CASSPGTGREAFF TGTGCCAGCTCACCAGGGACAGGGCGTGAAGCTTTCTTT TRBJ1-1 TRBV18 - TRBD1
CASSLSPGLASYEQYF TGTGCCAGCAGTTTATCGCCCGGACTAGCGTCCTACGAGCAGTACTTC TRBJ2-7 TRBV27 - TRBD2
CASSWGQDTEAFF TGTGCCAGCAGTTGGGGACAGGATACTGAAGCTTTCTTT TRBJ1-1 TRBV6-2/TRBV6-3 - TRBD1
CASSQGGGSPEQYF TGCGCCAGCAGCCAAGGGGGAGGGAGCCCCGAGCAGTACTTC TRBJ2-7 TRBV4-1 - TRBD2
CSVQTGNNYGYTF TGCAGCGTGCAGACAGGAAATAACTATGGCTACACCTTC TRBJ1-2 TRBV29-1 - -
CASSRGTSAETQYF TGTGCCAGCAGCCGGGGGACTAGCGCGGAGACCCAGTACTTC TRBJ2-5 TRBV7-2 - TRBD2
CASSWGRAGAQETQYF TGCGCCAGTTCCTGGGGGCGGGCGGGAGCTCAAGAGACCCAGTACTTC TRBJ2-5 TRBV5-1 - -
CASSVEWDKSYEQYF TGTGCCAGCAGCGTAGAATGGGACAAATCCTACGAGCAGTACTTC TRBJ2-7 TRBV9 - -
CASSSAQGQGHEAFF TGCGCCAGCAGCTCCGCCCAAGGGCAGGGGCATGAAGCTTTCTTT TRBJ1-1 TRBV5-1 - -
CASMGGTGDGYTF TGTGCCAGCATGGGTGGGACAGGGGATGGCTACACCTTC TRBJ1-2 TRBV7-8 once TRBD1
CASSATSGESTDTQYF TGTGCCAGCAGCGCCACTAGCGGGGAGAGCACAGATACGCAGTATTTT TRBJ2-3 TRBV9 - TRBD2
CSVVVTNTEAFF TGCAGCGTTGTGGTCACGAACACTGAAGCTTTCTTT TRBJ1-1 TRBV29-1 - -
CASRRLAGNTQYF TGTGCCAGTAGAAGACTAGCGGGAAATACGCAGTATTTT TRBJ2-3 TRBV19 - TRBD2
CASSESGGGSYNEQFF TGTGCCAGCAGTGAATCCGGCGGGGGCTCCTACAATGAGCAGTTCTTC TRBJ2-1 TRBV25-1 - TRBD2
CSAREGTQGFF TGCAGTGCTAGAGAGGGGACCCAAGGGTTCTTC TRBJ2-1 TRBV20-1 once -
CASSSQGLAGGHTQYF TGTGCCAGCAGCTCACAGGGACTAGCGGGGGGGCATACGCAGTATTTT TRBJ2-3 TRBV5-4 once TRBD2
CASTIANEQFF TGCGCCAGCACCATAGCCAATGAGCAGTTCTTC TRBJ2-1 TRBV5-1 - -
CASGLAAGDAGELFF TGTGCTAGTGGTTTGGCCGCAGGGGATGCCGGGGAGCTGTTTTTT TRBJ2-2 TRBV12-5 - -
CASSLLSYEQYF TGTGCCAGCAGTCTCCTCTCCTACGAGCAGTACTTC TRBJ2-7 TRBV27 - -
CASSEGAVWGQPQHF TGTGCCAGCAGTGAAGGGGCGGTGTGGGGTCAGCCCCAGCATTTT TRBJ1-5 TRBV6-1 - -
CASSLPGEGYGYTF TGTGCCAGCAGCTTGCCGGGGGAGGGTTATGGCTACACCTTC TRBJ1-2 TRBV5-6 - -
CASSLGVGPTVGHTDTQYF TGTGCCAGCAGCCTTGGAGTAGGACCCACAGTGGGTCACACAGATACGCAGTATTTT TRBJ2-3 TRBV4-2 - -
CASSPTSGNTIYF TGTGCCAGCTCACCCACGTCGGGAAACACCATATATTTT TRBJ1-3 TRBV18 - -
CASRIGTGELFF TGTGCCAGCAGAATAGGAACCGGGGAGCTGTTTTTT TRBJ2-2 TRBV5-4 - -
CASSVEGTGGQPQHF TGTGCCAGCAGCGTAGAAGGGACAGGGGGACAGCCCCAGCATTTT TRBJ1-5 TRBV9 few TRBD1
CASSVGEGSGLTLNEQFF TGTGCCAGCAGCGTAGGGGAGGGCTCGGGGCTTACACTCAATGAGCAGTTCTTC TRBJ2-1 TRBV9 - TRBD2
CASSLHGQGAGSPLHF TGCGCCAGCAGCTTACATGGACAGGGGGCAGGATCACCCCTCCACTTT TRBJ1-6 TRBV5-1 - TRBD1
CASSGLEGADTQYF TGCGCCAGCAGCGGCTTAGAGGGCGCAGATACGCAGTATTTT TRBJ2-3 TRBV5-1 - -
CASTELGRGRQPQHF TGTGCCAGTACGGAGTTGGGCAGGGGAAGGCAGCCCCAGCATTTT TRBJ1-5 TRBV19 few -
CASSPSTGGDHTQYF TGTGCCAGCTCACCTTCTACAGGGGGCGATCATACGCAGTATTTT TRBJ2-3 TRBV18 - TRBD1
CASSPRGGSGNQPQHF TGTGCCAGCTCACCACGTGGGGGCTCGGGCAATCAGCCCCAGCATTTT TRBJ1-5 TRBV18 - -
CASSIPGTGIAPGPYEQYF TGTGCCAGTAGTATTCCCGGGACAGGGATCGCTCCCGGCCCCTACGAGCAGTACTTC TRBJ2-7 TRBV19 - TRBD1
CASSPAESTGELFF TGTGCCAGCAGCCCCGCTGAGTCCACCGGGGAGCTGTTTTTT TRBJ2-2 TRBV7-9 - -
CASTTGTHSYEQYF TGTGCCAGCACCACCGGGACCCACTCCTACGAGCAGTACTTC TRBJ2-7 TRBV6-5 few -
CASSIKTDEQFF TGTGCCAGTAGTATAAAGACGGATGAGCAGTTCTTC TRBJ2-1 TRBV19 - -
CASSTNPPGTGAYEQYF TGCGCCAGCAGCACAAACCCCCCCGGGACAGGGGCCTACGAGCAGTACTTC TRBJ2-7 TRBV5-1 - TRBD1
CASSQWDRGNADTQYF TGTGCCAGCAGCCAGTGGGACAGGGGGAACGCAGATACGCAGTATTTT TRBJ2-3 TRBV3-1/TRBV3-2 - TRBD1
CASSNGHPNTYEQYF TGTGCCAGTAGTAATGGGCACCCGAACACCTACGAGCAGTACTTC TRBJ2-7 TRBV19 - -
CASSARLSWADTQYF TGTGCCAGCAGTGCCCGGTTGTCTTGGGCAGATACGCAGTATTTT TRBJ2-3 TRBV28 - -
CASSGGTGRSYEQYF TGTGCCAGCAGCGGAGGGACAGGGAGGTCCTACGAGCAGTACTTC TRBJ2-7 TRBV5-8 - TRBD1
CASSYTGTGANVLTF TGTGCCAGCAGTTATACGGGGACTGGGGCCAACGTCCTGACTTTC TRBJ2-6 TRBV6-5 few -
CASSLKMGAPYEQYF TGTGCCAGCAGCTTAAAGATGGGGGCTCCCTACGAGCAGTACTTC TRBJ2-7 TRBV14 - -
CASSYPADTQYF TGTGCCAGCAGTTACCCAGCAGATACGCAGTATTTT TRBJ2-3 TRBV6-5 - -